A selection of T cell receptor beta chains follows, all from one sample in a study of ipilimumab plus nivolumab after autologous stem cell transplantation. TCRdb keeps only in-frame clones here, not all; method: immunoSEQ multiplex PCR. This sample has more than 12,000 clones, with approximately 74% found just once. Sequenced material: PBMCs, taken in a trial of ipilimumab plus nivolumab as post-transplant consolidation. The origin of the receptors is a male donor with primary mediastinal lymphoma. The CDR3 runs from the conserved cysteine through the conserved F or W. D genes are given only for firm matches. Some rows have no size entry. The others give once, few or many, or a class for an expanded clone.

d_call: TRBD1
clone_size: -
v_call: TRBV7-2
j_call: TRBJ1-5
cdr3_aa: CASSPKSDRDGGNQPQHF
cdr3_nt: TGTGCCAGCAGCCCAAAATCAGACAGGGATGGGGGCAATCAGCCCCAGCATTTT

d_call: TRBD1
clone_size: -
v_call: TRBV6-1
j_call: TRBJ1-3
cdr3_aa: CASYPTGDFGNTIYF
cdr3_nt: TGTGCCAGCTACCCTACAGGGGATTTTGGAAACACCATATATTTT

d_call: TRBD1
clone_size: -
v_call: TRBV2
j_call: TRBJ2-2
cdr3_aa: CASSGQANTGELFF
cdr3_nt: TGTGCCAGTTCGGGACAGGCGAACACCGGGGAGCTGTTTTTT

d_call: -
clone_size: -
v_call: TRBV20-1
j_call: TRBJ2-5
cdr3_aa: CSARAGETQYF
cdr3_nt: TGCAGTGCTAGAGCTGGAGAGACCCAGTACTTC

d_call: TRBD2
clone_size: -
v_call: TRBV18
j_call: TRBJ2-1
cdr3_aa: CASSPRPSGGAIVEEQFF
cdr3_nt: TGTGCCAGCTCACCACGTCCTAGCGGGGGGGCGATAGTAGAAGAGCAGTTCTTC

d_call: -
clone_size: once
v_call: TRBV6-6
j_call: TRBJ2-7
cdr3_aa: CASRKGGEQYF
cdr3_nt: TGTGCCAGCAGGAAGGGGGGCGAGCAGTACTTC

d_call: -
clone_size: -
v_call: TRBV29-1
j_call: TRBJ2-7
cdr3_aa: CSVETDRAYEQYF
cdr3_nt: TGCAGCGTTGAGACTGACAGAGCCTACGAGCAGTACTTC

d_call: -
clone_size: -
v_call: TRBV25-1
j_call: TRBJ2-7
cdr3_aa: CASSSSVGRGEQYF
cdr3_nt: TGTGCCAGCAGCTCCTCTGTGGGCCGGGGCGAGCAGTACTTC

d_call: TRBD1
clone_size: -
v_call: TRBV6-5
j_call: TRBJ1-1
cdr3_aa: CASKKQGIAFF
cdr3_nt: TGTGCCAGCAAGAAACAGGGGATTGCTTTCTTT

d_call: -
clone_size: -
v_call: TRBV27
j_call: TRBJ2-5
cdr3_aa: CASSTETQYF
cdr3_nt: TGTGCCAGCAGTACAGAAACCCAGTACTTC

d_call: -
clone_size: few
v_call: TRBV6-5
j_call: TRBJ2-5
cdr3_aa: CASSYAGPIREAQYF
cdr3_nt: TGTGCCAGCAGTTACGCAGGGCCCATAAGAGAGGCCCAGTACTTC

d_call: TRBD2
clone_size: few
v_call: TRBV5-4
j_call: TRBJ2-5
cdr3_aa: CASSGTSGKETQYF
cdr3_nt: TGTGCCAGCAGCGGGACTAGCGGCAAAGAGACCCAGTACTTC

d_call: TRBD1
clone_size: few
v_call: TRBV2
j_call: TRBJ1-5
cdr3_aa: CASSPGQGGQPQHF
cdr3_nt: TGTGCCAGCAGTCCCGGACAGGGCGGCCAGCCCCAGCATTTT

d_call: -
clone_size: -
v_call: TRBV7-2
j_call: TRBJ1-2
cdr3_aa: CASSPGTWANYGYTF
cdr3_nt: TGTGCCAGCAGCCCAGGGACATGGGCTAACTATGGCTACACCTTC

d_call: -
clone_size: -
v_call: TRBV18
j_call: TRBJ1-1
cdr3_aa: CASSAGDGIPEAFF
cdr3_nt: TGTGCCAGCTCTGCCGGAGACGGGATCCCTGAAGCTTTCTTT

d_call: -
clone_size: -
v_call: TRBV2
j_call: TRBJ2-5
cdr3_aa: CASSGGLLKETQYF
cdr3_nt: TGTGCCAGCAGTGGGGGACTGCTGAAAGAGACCCAGTACTTC

d_call: TRBD1
clone_size: -
v_call: TRBV4-1
j_call: TRBJ2-3
cdr3_aa: CASSQVGRGPTDTQYF
cdr3_nt: TGCGCCAGCAGCCAAGTCGGCAGGGGGCCTACAGATACGCAGTATTTT